This T cell receptor beta chain was obtained from a study of T cell clones after liver transplantation. On the study more broadly: Three of eight recipients were HCV-positive; others had non-autoimmune, non-viral indications. Subjects received no induction therapy and standard immunosuppression until randomization at 12-24 months post-transplant. Blood was drawn pre-transplant, before withdrawal, and after full or failed withdrawal.

Study-wide results and limits: Post-transplant, graft-donor-reactive CD4 TCRbeta sequences in blood dropped significantly in most of the 8 subjects.

This table comes from immunoSEQ multiplex PCR, and its TCRdb copy is limited to in-frame clones, with some not included. The repertoire has tens of thousands of clones, approximately 84% of them found once; the top ten carry about 8.9%. Turning to this clone: The antigen remains undetermined.

V was cut by 3 bases and J by 3 bases, with 12 bases left in between. Germline V gives CDR1 SGHVS, CDR2 FQNEAQ. The CDR3 runs 14 residues. This TCR derives from a human donor who received a liver transplant. V gene TRBV7-8 combines with J gene TRBJ2-7, with D unclear. The sequenced sample was CD4+ T cells from blood, obtained before liver transplant. CDR3 protein: CASSLNPNSYEQYF. CDR3 coding DNA: TGTGCCAGCAGCTTGAATCCCAACAGCTACGAGCAGTACTTC.